These 22 T cell receptor beta chains came from one sample sequenced in a study of vaccination and CD4 T cells after COVID-19. Treatment described: roughly ten-day PBMC culture with coronavirus spike peptide pools or control peptides (ViraFEST assay). Their antigens are not known. The assay that was used to sequence DNA from cultured CD4+ T cells was the Oncomine TCR Beta short-read assay. Each CDR3 protein gets one entry after TCRdb re-called the PCR reads with MiXCR. The sample has approximately 20,000 distinct CDR3 sequences, 60% to 80% seen once. The material sequenced was CD4+ T cells from blood, cultured in vitro, taken before SARS-CoV-2 vaccination. These receptors were obtained from a human donor who received a COVID-19 vaccine.

The chain is built from TRBV2 and TRBJ2-5; unclear D gene. Trimming cost V 6 bases and J 4 bases, with 12 bases left between them. CDR1 and CDR2 from the germline V gene are SNHLY and FYNNEI. The CDR3 runs 13 residues. CDR3 DNA sequence: TGTGCCAGCAGGAGACGGAGTGGAGAGACCCAGTACTTC. It encodes CASRRRSGETQYF.

The chain joins TRBV6-1 to TRBJ1-2, with a weak D call TRBD1 (5 bases). There are 15 residues in the CDR3. Germline CDR1 and CDR2: MNHNS and SASEGT. The V end lost 7 bases, the J end lost 2 bases, and 17 bases lay between the germline ends. The DNA for the CDR3 is TGTGCCAGCAAGAAACCAGGGCAGAAGAACTATGGCTACACCTTC. Its translation is CASKKPGQKNYGYTF.

The V and J genes are TRBV24-1 and TRBJ2-5; TRBD2 is a possible D gene (5 bases). Germline CDR1 is KGHDR and CDR2 is SFDVKD. The V end was cut by 5 bases, the J end by 2 bases, with 8 bases between. The CDR3 spans 13 residues. The CDR3 spells CATSVGGQETQYF. DNA for the CDR3: TGTGCCACCAGTGTAGGCGGGCAAGAGACCCAGTACTTC.

The J gene is TRBJ1-3, the V gene TRBV15; no clear D gene. The CDR3 spans 13 residues. CDR1 is LNHNV and CDR2 is YYDKDF in the germline V gene (reference sequence). V lost 5 bases and J lost 4, with 9 bases in between. This CDR3 is CATSLYTGNTIYF. The CDR3 nucleotides are TGTGCCACCAGCCTCTATACCGGAAACACCATATATTTT.

The J gene is TRBJ1-1, the V gene TRBV15; TRBD1 matches at 8 bases. J was trimmed by 5 bases and V by 0 bases; bases with no gene match: 8. Germline CDR1 is LNHNV and CDR2 is YYDKDF (reference sequence). The CDR3 has 16 amino acids. CDR3 sequence (DNA): TGTGCCACCAGCAGAGATTACCAGGGGGCGGGGACTGAAGCTTTCTTT. Translation gives CATSRDYQGAGTEAFF.

The chain joins TRBV27 to TRBJ1-6, with D possibly TRBD1 on 6 matching bases. V shed 6 bases and J shed 7 bases, with 16 bases lying between them. The CDR3 consists of 15 residues. The germline gives CDR1 MNHEY, CDR2 SMNVEV (reference sequence). The CDR3 sequence: CASRGKQGLNSPLHF. CDR3 bases: TGTGCCAGCAGGGGGAAACAGGGACTGAATTCACCCCTCCACTTT.

V is TRBV5-1 and J is TRBJ1-1; no definite D call. From germline, CDR1 is SGHRS and CDR2 YFSETQ. The CDR3 is 14 residues long. Trimming pared 0 bases from V and 1 base from J, leaving 7 bases between. CDR3 bases: TGCGCCAGCAGCTTGGGCCCCACGAACACTGAAGCTTTCTTT. It translates to CASSLGPTNTEAFF. Based on the CDR3 plus reference TRBV5-1 and TRBJ1-1, the full variable domain is KAGVTQTPRYLIKTRGQQVTLSCSPISGHRSVSWYQQTPGQGLQFLFEYFSETQRNKGNFPGRFSGRQFSNSRSEMNVSTLELGDSALYLCASSLGPTNTEAFFGQGTRLTVV.

The CDR3 DNA sequence: TGTGCCAGCAGCTTAAAGGGGACATTAGCCAAAAACATTCAGTACTTC. Protein product: CASSLKGTLAKNIQYF. V is TRBV7-6 and J is TRBJ2-4, with TRBD1 as a possible D gene (6 bases). Per the germline V gene, CDR1 is SGHVS and CDR2 is FNYEAQ. Trimming shortened V by 2 bases and J by 0 bases, and 11 bases separated the two germline ends. The CDR3 has 16 amino acids.

This rearrangement joins TRBV15 to TRBJ1-2, with TRBD1 identical over 7 bases. CDR1 is LNHNV, CDR2 YYDKDF, per germline (reference sequence). CDR3 length: 13 residues. The junction had 4 bases not matched to a gene; V was cut back by 7 bases and J by 2 bases. CDR3 DNA: TGTGCCACCAACCAGGGGGGGAACTATGGCTACACCTTC. It codes for CATNQGGNYGYTF.

CDR3 nucleotides: TGTGCCAGCAGTTACTCCGGTCTCATGAAATACGAGCAGTACTTC. As protein: CASSYSGLMKYEQYF. The V call is TRBV6-5, the J call TRBJ2-7; no definite D call. The germline V gene encodes CDR1 MNHEY and CDR2 SVGAGI. This CDR3 has 15 amino acids. V was clipped by 0 bases and J by 4 bases, with 13 bases between them.

The chain employs TRBV30 and TRBJ1-2; tentative D call: TRBD1 (5 bases). CDR3 length equals 15 residues. Trimming cost V 4 bases and J 1 base, with 16 bases left between them. In germline, CDR1 is GTSNPN, CDR2 SVGIG (reference sequence). CDR3: CAWNGGGRDNYGYTF. For the CDR3, the DNA is TGTGCCTGGAACGGGGGGGGAAGGGATAACTATGGCTACACCTTC. Full variable domain (remainder filled in from reference TRBV30 and TRBJ1-2): SQTIHQWPATLVQPVGSPLSLECTVEGTSNPNLYWYRQAAGRGLQLLFYSVGIGQISSEVPQNLSASRPQDRQFILSSKKLLLSDSGFYLCAWNGGGRDNYGYTFGSGTRLTVV.

The chain combines TRBV15 with TRBJ2-3, with D maybe TRBD2 (7 bases). The CDR3 is made up of 21 amino acids. With 0 bases removed from V and 0 bases from J, the gap between germline ends came to 25 bases. Germline V gene sequence: CDR1 LNHNV, CDR2 YYDKDF (reference sequence). The CDR3 sequence is CATSRDLYTAGAPKSTDTQYF. Written as DNA, the CDR3 is TGTGCCACCAGCAGAGATCTGTACACCGCGGGGGCCCCCAAGAGCACAGATACGCAGTATTTT.

The chain is built from TRBV4-1 and TRBJ1-2; D unresolved. Germline lookup yields CDR1 MGHRA and CDR2 YSYEKL. This CDR3 spans 15 amino acids. V lost 0 bases and J lost 5, with 13 bases in between. CDR3 bases: TGCGCCAGCAGCCAAGATCCTATGGGTTCGTATGGCTACACCTTC. Amino acids: CASSQDPMGSYGYTF.

The chain couples TRBV2 to TRBJ2-5, with D unresolved. This CDR3 region has 12 residues. Germline V gene lookup returns CDR1 SNHLY and CDR2 FYNNEI. Trimming removed 3 bases at V and 4 bases at J, with 6 bases between. CDR3 region: CASSESTETQYF. The CDR3 DNA is TGTGCCAGCAGTGAGTCCACAGAGACCCAGTACTTC.

The J gene is TRBJ2-7, the V gene TRBV25-1; 8 positions match TRBD2. The CDR3 consists of 15 residues. Looked up from germline, CDR1 is MGHDK and CDR2 is SYGVNS. With V trimmed by 1 base and J by 6 bases, 8 bases remained unmatched. This CDR3 is CASSESGGARSEQYF. In nucleotides, the CDR3 is TGTGCCAGCAGTGAATCCGGGGGGGCCAGGAGCGAGCAGTACTTC.

This clonotype was detected a few times. The V gene is TRBV7-9, the J gene TRBJ2-7; 12 bases map to TRBD2. The ends lost 5 bases at V and 7 bases at J; junction bases unmatched: 6. Germline V gene sequence: CDR1 SEHNR, CDR2 FQNEAQ (reference sequence). This CDR3 is 14 amino acids long. The CDR3 protein is CASSVLAGGREQYF. In nucleotides, the CDR3 is TGTGCCAGCAGCGTACTAGCGGGGGGCAGGGAGCAGTACTTC.

As concerns this clonotype: A junction end diverges from the germline sequence, so it may reflect a read error. CDR3 DNA sequence: TGTGCCATCAGTGACCGAGGGACAACTGGATACGAGCAGTACTTC. Protein sequence: CAISDRGTTGYEQYF. The rearrangement links TRBV6-1 to TRBJ2-7; D is perhaps TRBD1 (6 bases). The length of the CDR3 is 15 residues. Germline V gene lookup returns CDR1 MNHNS and CDR2 SASEGT.

This rearrangement joins TRBV18 to TRBJ1-5, with D maybe TRBD1 (5 bases). Germline CDR1 reads KGHSH; CDR2 reads LQKENI. CDR3 length: 14 residues. Deletions cut 3 bases from V and 5 bases from J, with 11 bases between. The CDR3 nucleotides read TGTGCCAGCTCACCCAGCGGGGGGGATCAGCCCCAGCATTTT. Its translation is CASSPSGGDQPQHF.

V is TRBV7-2 and J is TRBJ1-5; tentative D call: TRBD1 (5 bases). Germline loops: CDR1 SGHTA, CDR2 FQGNSA. V was clipped by 5 bases and J by 6 bases, with 20 bases between them. The CDR3 runs to 16 residues. CDR3 in amino acids: CASSTLTGAGSQPQHF. CDR3 DNA: TGTGCCAGCAGCACATTGACCGGGGCCGGGAGTCAGCCCCAGCATTTT.

This clonotype was seen a handful of times. This rearrangement joins TRBV6-5 to TRBJ1-1, with D uncertain. The CDR3 length is 14 residues. V was pared by 1 base and J by 0 bases, with 6 bases between. CDR1 is MNHEY and CDR2 is SVGAGI in the germline V gene. The CDR3 sequence is CASSYFPLNTEAFF. Written as DNA, the CDR3 is TGTGCCAGCAGTTACTTCCCACTGAACACTGAAGCTTTCTTT.

The V call is TRBV19, the J call TRBJ2-5; TRBD1 agrees at 10 bases. The CDR3 spans 15 residues. Trimming took 4 bases from V and 4 from J; bases not matched to a gene: 6. The germline V gene has CDR1 LNHDA and CDR2 SQIVND (reference sequence). The CDR3 nucleotides are TGTGCCAGTAGTAGCGACCGGACAGGGGGAGAGACCCAGTACTTC. Its translation: CASSSDRTGGETQYF.

The chain uses TRBV11-3 and TRBJ2-4; no definite D call. The CDR3 spans 16 residues. Trimming removed 1 base from V and 0 bases from J, with 10 bases in between. Germline V CDR1 and CDR2: SGHNT, YENEEA. The chain's CDR3 is CASSLGGILAKNIQYF. CDR3 DNA sequence: TGTGCCAGCAGCTTAGGCGGAATTCTAGCCAAAAACATTCAGTACTTC.